These 28 T cell receptor beta chains originate from one sample sequenced in a study of blood T cell repertoires in COVID-19. Sequencing was performed with immunoSEQ multiplex PCR; in TCRdb, only in-frame clones are kept and a portion is missing. This sample has more than 350,000 clones, with about 89% found just once. The sample was peripheral blood. The receptors derive from a woman in her twenties or thirties with COVID-19, enrolled during active disease.

The chain is built from TRBV10-3 and TRBJ2-5, with TRBD1 matching over 9 bases. In germline, CDR1 is ENHRY, CDR2 SYGVKD. The CDR3 runs to 11 residues. Losses at the gene ends were 5 bases for V and 11 bases for J; bases not matched to a gene: 3. In DNA, the CDR3 is TGTGCCATCAGTACCGGGACAGGGCAGTACTTC. Amino acid sequence: CAISTGTGQYF.

The V gene is TRBV19, the J gene TRBJ1-1; 7 bases line up with TRBD1. In germline, CDR1 is LNHDA, CDR2 SQIVND (reference sequence). V lost 5 bases to trimming and J lost 3 bases; unmatched junction nucleotides: 9. There are 15 residues in the CDR3. DNA of the CDR3: TGTGCCAGTAGTCCCAAGGGGGCGCCGGACACTGAAGCTTTCTTT. Translation gives CASSPKGAPDTEAFF.

This sequence joins TRBV24-1 and TRBJ2-3, with 11 bases that match TRBD2. V shed 9 bases and J 0 bases; nucleotides not matched to a gene: 13. This CDR3 contains 18 residues. Per the germline V gene, CDR1 is KGHDR and CDR2 is SFDVKD. Here the CDR3 reads CATGGGLAGGMSTDTQYF. For the CDR3, the DNA is TGTGCCACCGGGGGAGGGCTAGCGGGAGGAATGAGCACAGATACGCAGTATTTT.

This chain connects TRBV15 to TRBJ1-1; maybe TRBD1 (6 bases). Germline lookup yields CDR1 LNHNV and CDR2 YYDKDF (reference sequence). Trimming removed 0 bases from V and 7 bases from J, with 12 bases in between. The CDR3 extends over 14 amino acids. The CDR3 loop is CATSRDLVGGEAFF. In DNA, the CDR3 is TGTGCCACCAGCAGAGATCTTGTAGGGGGTGAAGCTTTCTTT.

This sequence joins TRBV18 and TRBJ1-1, with 8 bases lining up with TRBD1. V shed 2 bases and J 1 base; nucleotides not matched to a gene: 9. Per the germline V gene, CDR1 is KGHSH and CDR2 is LQKENI. The length of the CDR3 is 17 residues. The CDR3 loop reads CASSPRRQGLANTEAFF. The CDR3 DNA reads TGTGCCAGCTCACCAAGGCGACAGGGGTTGGCGAACACTGAAGCTTTCTTT.

The rearrangement links TRBV11-2 to TRBJ2-1, with 10 positions matching TRBD1. Germline V CDR1 and CDR2: SGHAT, FQNNGV. This CDR3 spans 14 amino acids. V lost 5 bases to trimming and J lost 10 bases; unmatched junction nucleotides: 8. The CDR3 sequence: CASSRDRGRREQFF. In DNA, the CDR3 is TGTGCCAGCAGCCGTGACAGGGGGCGCCGGGAGCAGTTCTTC.

The chain joins TRBV11-2 to TRBJ2-7, with D possibly matching TRBD2 (6 bases). CDR1 and CDR2 (germline): SGHAT, FQNNGV. CDR3 length equals 12 residues. The V end was cut by 5 bases, the J end by 7 bases, with 12 bases between. The CDR3 DNA sequence: TGTGCCAGCAGCGGGGAGGCGTGGGAGCAGTACTTC. Translating it yields CASSGEAWEQYF.

The chain uses TRBV6-5 and TRBJ2-3, with D possibly TRBD1 on 6 matching bases. CDR3 length: 15 residues. Looked up from germline, CDR1 is MNHEY and CDR2 is SVGAGI. The V gene lost 6 bases and the J gene lost 2 bases, with 15 bases spanning the gap. The DNA for the CDR3 is TGTGCCAGCAGATCCGGACAGACCTACACAGATACGCAGTATTTT. This translates into CASRSGQTYTDTQYF.

V usage is TRBV21-1 and J usage is TRBJ1-6; TRBD1 is taken as the D call from the table, unchecked against the DNA. TRBV21-1 is tagged as a pseudogene. The length of the CDR3 is 20 residues. The CDR3 bases are TGTGCCAGCAGCCAAAATCAACTCCGACAGGGTAGTCGTTTAAATTCACCCCTCCACTTT. Its protein product is CASSQNQLRQGSRLNSPLHF.

This chain connects TRBV10-2 to TRBJ2-2; 8 bases align to TRBD1. With 2 bases clipped from V and 3 bases from J, the junction kept 5 bases outside the gene matches. Germline V gene lookup returns CDR1 WSHSY and CDR2 SAAADI. The CDR3 spans 16 residues. CDR3 sequence reads: CASSETDRAYTGELFF. The CDR3 region has the DNA TGCGCCAGCAGTGAGACGGACAGGGCCTACACCGGGGAGCTGTTTTTT.

The chain uses TRBV10-3 and TRBJ2-7; 15 nucleotides align to TRBD2. The CDR3 contains 18 residues. Germline CDR1 reads ENHRY; CDR2 reads SYGVKD. With V trimmed by 2 bases and J by 3 bases, 8 bases remained unmatched. CDR3 amino acids: CAISERLGTSGGNYEQYF. In DNA form, the CDR3 reads TGTGCCATCAGTGAGCGCCTAGGGACTAGCGGGGGGAACTACGAGCAGTACTTC.

The CDR3 DNA reads TGTGCCAGCAGTTTATTCCCTAGGGAAAAACTGTTTTTT. Translating it yields CASSLFPREKLFF. This sequence joins TRBV12-3 or TRBV12-4 and TRBJ1-4; D is uncertain. This CDR3 spans 13 amino acids. Trimming took off 2 bases at V and 8 bases at J, with 9 bases between the two ends.

The CDR3 reads CAISYRTSGGAGEQYF. CDR3 bases: TGTGCCATCAGTTACCGGACTAGCGGGGGGGCCGGCGAGCAGTACTTC. The chain carries TRBV10-3 and TRBJ2-7, with 15 bases aligning to TRBD2. The CDR3 consists of 16 residues. The germline gives CDR1 ENHRY, CDR2 SYGVKD. V dropped 5 bases and J dropped 6; count of bases not matched to a gene: 8.

V and J are TRBV27 and TRBJ2-5, with 7 bases fitting TRBD2. The CDR3 spans 15 residues. V trimming: 4 bases; J trimming: 0 bases; junction bases outside the gene matches: 5. CDR1 and CDR2 (germline): MNHEY, SMNVEV (reference sequence). CDR3 loop: CASSSSGGYQETQYF. CDR3 in DNA: TGTGCCAGCAGTTCTAGCGGAGGGTACCAAGAGACCCAGTACTTC.

The chain is built from TRBV3-1 (or the pseudogene TRBV3-2) and TRBJ1-1; unclear D gene. V lost 3 bases to trimming and J lost 1 base, with 3 bases between them. This CDR3 contains 12 residues. CDR1 and CDR2 from the germline V gene are LGHDT and YNNKEL (reference sequence). Here the CDR3 reads CASSQRNTEAFF. CDR3 nucleotide sequence: TGTGCCAGCAGCCAGCGGAACACTGAAGCTTTCTTT.

The chain recombines TRBV3-1 (or the pseudogene TRBV3-2) with TRBJ1-2; possibly TRBD1 for D (6 bases). Germline CDR1 LGHDT, CDR2 YNNKEL (reference sequence). With 8 bases removed from V and 5 bases from J, the gap between germline ends came to 15 bases. CDR3 size: 13 residues. The CDR3 nucleotides are TGTGCCAGCGGACAGTTGCTGGGGTATGGCTACACCTTC. Translation gives CASGQLLGYGYTF.

A few counts support this clone. For the CDR3, the DNA is TGTGCCAGCTCCCGAGGATCAGGGGTGATGGATAATTCACCCCTCCACTTT. This sequence encodes CASSRGSGVMDNSPLHF. The V call is TRBV9, the J call TRBJ1-6; the D gene is possibly TRBD1 (6 bases). Trimming pared 7 bases from V and 5 bases from J, leaving 22 bases between. Germline loops: CDR1 SGDLS, CDR2 YYNGEE. CDR3 length: 17 amino acids.

This sequence joins TRBV11-2 and TRBJ2-5; D possibly corresponds to TRBD2 (5 bases). The CDR3 contains 13 residues. Germline V gene lookup returns CDR1 SGHAT and CDR2 FQNNGV. With 5 bases removed from V and 1 base from J, the gap between germline ends came to 8 bases. Written as DNA, the CDR3 is TGTGCCAGCAGCCGCGGGTCCCAAGAGACCCAGTACTTC. As protein: CASSRGSQETQYF.

The rearrangement uses TRBV4-3 and TRBJ2-3, with a tentative D call TRBD2 (7 bases). Trimming pared 5 bases from V and 6 bases from J, leaving 12 bases between. Germline V gene sequence: CDR1 LGHNA, CDR2 YSLEER. CDR3 length equals 13 residues. This chain's CDR3 is CASSGRGADTQYF. CDR3 coding DNA: TGCGCCAGCAGCGGCCGGGGGGCCGATACGCAGTATTTT.

The rearrangement joins TRBV5-4 to TRBJ1-1; 7 nucleotides align to TRBD1. With 2 bases clipped from V and 3 bases from J, the junction kept 1 base outside the gene matches. This CDR3 has 13 amino acids. Germline assignment: CDR1 SGHNT and CDR2 YYREEE (reference sequence). The CDR3 reads CASSFDRDTEAFF. In nucleotides, the CDR3 is TGTGCCAGCAGCTTCGACAGGGACACTGAAGCTTTCTTT.

CDR3 amino acids: CASSNGPGQGWKTQYF. CDR3 nucleotide sequence: TGCGCCAGCAGCAACGGACCGGGACAGGGATGGAAGACCCAGTACTTC. V and J are TRBV10-1 and TRBJ2-5; 9 bases match TRBD1. This CDR3 contains 16 residues. Germline V gene lookup returns CDR1 WNHNN and CDR2 SYGVQD (reference sequence). With V trimmed by 6 bases and J by 6 bases, 14 bases remained unmatched.

This clone was observed a few times. V gene TRBV5-8 combines with J gene TRBJ2-5, with D perhaps matching TRBD1 (6 bases). Germline assignment: CDR1 SGHTS and CDR2 YDEGEE. V lost 4 bases and J lost 5, with 18 bases in between. The CDR3 is 15 residues long. This CDR3 reads CASSPRSTGLETQYF. CDR3 nucleotides: TGTGCCAGCAGCCCTAGATCGACAGGATTGGAGACCCAGTACTTC.

The rearrangement joins TRBV6-6 to TRBJ2-2, with D perhaps TRBD2 (6 bases). Between the trimmed V and J ends, which lost 6 bases and 0 bases, there was a span of 11 bases. The CDR3 runs 15 residues. In germline, CDR1 is MNHNY, CDR2 SVGAGI (reference sequence). The CDR3 loop reads CASSSLAANTGELFF. The CDR3 coding sequence is TGTGCCAGCAGCTCCTTAGCGGCGAACACCGGGGAGCTGTTTTTT.

For this clone: The junction and the germline gene differ at one end; a read error may be behind it. V gene TRBV7-7 combines with J gene TRBJ1-4; 7 bases match TRBD1. CDR1 and CDR2 (germline): SSHAT, FNYEAQ (reference sequence). The CDR3 consists of 14 residues. CDR3 sequence: CASSPGTDNEKLFF. The CDR3 coding sequence is TGTGCTAGCAGTCCCGGGACAGATAATGAAAAACTGTTTTTT.

The chain has TRBV7-6 and TRBJ1-4; perhaps TRBD1 as D (6 bases). The CDR3 length is 14 residues. Trimming took off 3 bases at V and 8 bases at J, with 13 bases between the two ends. The V gene's germline CDR1 is SGHVS and CDR2 FNYEAQ. The CDR3 region is CASSFRGLDEKLFF. The DNA for the CDR3 is TGTGCCAGCAGCTTCAGGGGACTAGACGAAAAACTGTTTTTT. The full variable domain, completed using reference TRBV7-6 and TRBJ1-4, is GAGVSQSPRYKVTKRGQDVALRCDPISGHVSLYWYRQALGQGPEFLTYFNYEAQQDKSGLPNDRFSAERPEGSISTLTIQRTEQRDSAMYRCASSFRGLDEKLFFGSGTQLSVL.

The chain couples TRBV18 to TRBJ1-1; no clear D. The ends were cut back, 4 bases at V and 2 bases at J, with 8 bases in the middle. The germline V gene encodes CDR1 KGHSH and CDR2 LQKENI. The CDR3 totals 13 residues. The CDR3 region is CASSQHANTEAFF. The CDR3 coding sequence is TGTGCCAGCTCACAACATGCCAACACTGAAGCTTTCTTT.

This CDR3 is CASRATGARGNTIYF. In DNA, the CDR3 is TGTGCCAGCAGGGCCACAGGGGCGCGGGGAAACACCATATATTTT. This sequence joins TRBV2 and TRBJ1-3; 7 bases agree with TRBD1. CDR1 is SNHLY and CDR2 is FYNNEI in the germline V gene. CDR3 length: 15 amino acids. V was clipped by 6 bases and J by 4 bases; unmatched bases: 9.

This clone was observed a handful of times. The chain has TRBV6-5 and TRBJ2-3, with D perhaps TRBD2 (5 bases). The V and J ends lost 5 bases and 1 base respectively, with 13 bases between them. The length of the CDR3 is 15 residues. Looked up from germline, CDR1 is MNHEY and CDR2 is SVGAGI. DNA of the CDR3: TGTGCCAGCAGTCCCCTGTCCGGGGGCACAGATACGCAGTATTTT. Its protein is CASSPLSGGTDTQYF.